The 7 T cell receptor beta chains below all came from one sample that was sequenced in a study of T-cell reconstitution after alpha-beta-depleted transplantation in children. Library preparation (for TCRbeta) was performed with unique molecular identifiers. TCRdb analysed the PCR reads with MiXCR anew, one entry per CDR3 protein. The sample lists hundreds of thousands of distinct CDR3 sequences, less than 15% occurring once. This specimen was PBMCs, taken before TCRalphabeta/CD19-depleted stem cell transplant. These receptors were taken from a girl aged 2 to 9 with congenital amegakaryocytic thrombocytopenia, due to receive a stem cell transplant.

V usage is TRBV10-3 and J usage is TRBJ2-7; 8 bases are shared with TRBD2. V gave up 6 bases and J gave up 6 bases; unmatched junction bases: 13. Germline CDR1 reads ENHRY; CDR2 reads SYGVKD. The CDR3 contains 15 residues. Here the CDR3 reads CAISLLADGLIEQYF. In DNA, the CDR3 is TGTGCCATCAGCCTACTAGCGGATGGATTGATCGAGCAGTACTTC.

This clonotype has at least ten counts. The chain has TRBV7-9 and TRBJ2-3; the D is unclear. V was cut by 0 bases and J by 3 bases, with 13 bases left in between. The CDR3 spans 16 residues. Germline V lookup: CDR1 SEHNR, CDR2 FQNEAQ (reference sequence). CDR3 amino acids: CASSLASAVLTDTQYF. The CDR3 DNA follows: TGTGCCAGCAGCTTAGCAAGCGCGGTACTGACAGATACGCAGTATTTT.

The table lists this clonotype with a few counts. The chain couples TRBV5-1 to TRBJ2-7, with TRBD1 identical over 7 bases. The V gene's germline CDR1 is SGHRS and CDR2 YFSETQ. The CDR3 is 18 amino acids. V was pared by 3 bases and J by 3 bases, with 18 bases of the junction left unmatched. The CDR3 nucleotides are TGCGCCAGCAGCTCCGCGACAGGGTTAAGGTACGCGAGCTACGAGCAGTACTTC. It encodes CASSSATGLRYASYEQYF.

This clonotype has ten or more counts. The chain combines TRBV24-1 with TRBJ2-3; 12 positions agree with TRBD2. V lost 4 bases to trimming and J lost 8 bases; unmatched junction nucleotides: 9. Looked up from germline, CDR1 is KGHDR and CDR2 is SFDVKD. The CDR3 length is 16 residues. Here the CDR3 DNA reads TGTGCCACCAGTGAATCGACTAGCGGGAGACGTCGTACGCAGTATTTT. It encodes CATSESTSGRRRTQYF.

This clonotype was observed a few times. The chain combines TRBV11-2 with TRBJ2-7, with 7 bases identical to TRBD2. Germline-derived CDR1 and CDR2 are SGHAT and FQNNGV. The CDR3 loop spans 16 amino acids. V was clipped by 1 base and J by 0 bases; unmatched bases: 6. The CDR3 spells CASSLAGASGSYEQYF. Written as DNA, the CDR3 is TGTGCCAGCAGCTTAGCAGGAGCTAGCGGCTCCTACGAGCAGTACTTC.

The gene calls are TRBV7-8 and TRBJ2-7; 7 bases agree with TRBD2. This CDR3 spans 17 amino acids. V dropped 4 bases and J dropped 0; count of bases not matched to a gene: 12. Germline CDR1 is SGHVS and CDR2 is FQNEAQ. The CDR3 sequence is CASSSPWGGRRSYEQYF. CDR3 DNA sequence: TGTGCCAGCAGCTCCCCATGGGGGGGACGTCGCTCCTACGAGCAGTACTTC.

The chain uses TRBV7-9 and TRBJ1-1; D perhaps matches TRBD1 (6 bases). V lost 3 bases, J lost 4 bases, and 12 bases lay in between. CDR1 and CDR2 from the germline V gene are SEHNR and FQNEAQ (reference sequence). The CDR3 runs 14 residues. CDR3 sequence reads: CASSLSTGATEAFF. CDR3 DNA sequence: TGTGCCAGCAGCTTGAGCACGGGGGCCACTGAAGCTTTCTTT.